Shown below are 2 T cell receptor beta chains from a single sample sequenced in a study of blood T cell repertoires in COVID-19 (dated by TCRdb to between 2020 and 2021). Library preparation employed the immunoSEQ multiplex PCR assay. TCRdb took this table from immuneACCESS and kept in-frame rearrangements with V and J called. Such tables lack part of the clones; where checked against another copy, unresolved V genes explain under half of the gap, and the rest is unexplained. Here the sample has over 450,000 clones; less than 90% occur a single time. The top ten constitute about 8% of the sample. Sequenced: peripheral blood. These receptors all come from a woman between 50 and 59 years old with COVID-19, enrolled during active disease.

The chain links TRBV5-4 to TRBJ1-1; the D gene is possibly TRBD1 (6 bases). The germline V gene has CDR1 SGHNT and CDR2 YYREEE (reference sequence). Trimming took off 4 bases at V and 1 base at J, with 11 bases between the two ends. The CDR3 consists of 14 residues. The CDR3 bases are TGTGCCAGCAGCGTAACCAGGGGGAACACTGAAGCTTTCTTT. Amino acids: CASSVTRGNTEAFF.

As DNA, the CDR3 is TGTGCCAGCAGCCAAGGACAGGCCTACAATGAGCAGTTCTTC. It yields the protein CASSQGQAYNEQFF. The V and J genes are TRBV14 and TRBJ2-1, with D perhaps matching TRBD1 (6 bases). V lost 1 base and J 2 bases, leaving 6 bases between the germline ends. Germline V gene sequence: CDR1 SGHDN, CDR2 FVKESK. The length of the CDR3 is 14 residues.